A selection of T cell receptor beta chains follows, all from one sample in a study of response to subunit inactivated influenza vaccine. TCRdb called the RT-PCR reads again in MiXCR, with one record for every CDR3 protein. The sample has approximately 700,000 distinct CDR3 sequences; over 11% are singletons. Sequences were derived from PBMCs from blood, sampled 14 to 15 days before vaccination. Source of these receptors: a man in his fifties or sixties who received an inactivated influenza vaccine. The CDR3 runs from the conserved cysteine through the conserved F or W. A D gene is named only where the DNA matches it firmly. Some rows have no size entry. The others give once, few or many, or a class for an expanded clone.

V: TRBV7-9
J: TRBJ1-1
D: -
size: few
CDR3: CASSYLKAVYRDTEAFF
DNA: TGTGCCAGCAGCTATTTGAAGGCCGTGTATAGAGACACTGAAGCTTTCTTT

V: TRBV27
J: TRBJ1-5
D: -
size: -
CDR3: CASISLPHQPQHF
DNA: TGTGCCAGCATTAGCCTCCCCCATCAGCCCCAGCATTTT

V: TRBV4-2
J: TRBJ2-3
D: TRBD2
size: -
CDR3: CASSQRFSGGAQADTQYF
DNA: TGTGCCAGCAGCCAACGATTCAGCGGGGGGGCTCAAGCAGATACGCAGTATTTT

V: TRBV2
J: TRBJ1-5
D: TRBD1
size: -
CDR3: CASKAGTGTTQPQHF
DNA: TGTGCCAGCAAAGCCGGGACAGGGACAACTCAGCCCCAGCATTTT

V: TRBV12-3/TRBV12-4
J: TRBJ2-1
D: TRBD2
size: few
CDR3: CASSFSSGVYNEQFF
DNA: TGTGCCAGCAGTTTCTCGAGCGGGGTCTACAATGAGCAGTTCTTC

V: TRBV4-2
J: TRBJ2-1
D: TRBD1
size: -
CDR3: CASSRDRGVGNEQFF
DNA: TGTGCCAGCAGCCGGGACAGGGGAGTAGGGAATGAGCAGTTCTTC

V: TRBV29-1
J: TRBJ2-3
D: -
size: many
CDR3: CSVDQNTDTQYF
DNA: TGCAGCGTTGATCAGAATACAGATACGCAGTATTTT

V: TRBV18
J: TRBJ2-2
D: -
size: -
CDR3: CASTSGTANTGELFF
DNA: TGTGCCAGCACCTCCGGGACGGCGAACACCGGGGAGCTGTTTTTT

V: TRBV5-1
J: TRBJ1-2
D: -
size: few
CDR3: CASSLAKPGNGYTF
DNA: TGCGCCAGCAGCTTGGCCAAGCCGGGGAACGGCTACACCTTC

V: TRBV7-2
J: TRBJ2-7
D: TRBD2
size: few
CDR3: CASSQRSAGVVSGEQYF
DNA: TGTGCCAGCAGCCAACGTTCAGCGGGAGTAGTAAGTGGCGAGCAGTACTTC

V: TRBV2
J: TRBJ1-1
D: TRBD1
size: -
CDR3: CASSELQGIGTEAFF
DNA: TGTGCCAGCAGTGAGCTACAGGGGATAGGGACTGAAGCTTTCTTT

V: TRBV20-1
J: TRBJ2-7
D: -
size: many
CDR3: CSAQRAIGDYEQYF
DNA: TGCAGTGCCCAAAGGGCGATCGGGGACTACGAGCAGTACTTC

V: TRBV3-1
J: TRBJ2-5
D: TRBD2
size: -
CDR3: CASSPPSRGGAETQYF
DNA: TGTGCCAGCAGCCCGCCCTCTCGCGGGGGGGCAGAGACCCAGTACTTC

V: TRBV12-3/TRBV12-4
J: TRBJ1-6
D: -
size: many
CDR3: CASTLELSSPLHF
DNA: TGTGCCAGCACCCTGGAACTCAGTTCACCCCTCCACTTT

V: TRBV30
J: TRBJ1-1
D: -
size: few
CDR3: CAWRGGVLNTEAFF
DNA: TGTGCCTGGAGGGGGGGGGTTCTGAACACTGAAGCTTTCTTT

V: TRBV7-9
J: TRBJ1-2
D: -
size: few
CDR3: CASSSGQGQYSNYGYTF
DNA: TGTGCCAGCAGCTCTGGGCAGGGGCAATACTCTAACTATGGCTACACCTTC

V: TRBV12-3/TRBV12-4
J: TRBJ2-3
D: TRBD2
size: -
CDR3: CASSLETSGLTDTQYF
DNA: TGTGCCAGCAGTTTAGAGACTAGCGGACTCACAGATACGCAGTATTTT

V: TRBV20-1
J: TRBJ1-5
D: -
size: -
CDR3: CSARDGGPNQPQHF
DNA: TGCAGTGCTAGAGATGGGGGTCCCAATCAGCCCCAGCATTTT

V: TRBV6-2/TRBV6-3
J: TRBJ2-1
D: -
size: few
CDR3: CASSGRGDNEQFF
DNA: TGTGCCAGCAGTGGCCGGGGCGACAATGAGCAGTTCTTC

V: TRBV12-3/TRBV12-4
J: TRBJ1-1
D: -
size: many
CDR3: CASSFGRAEAFF
DNA: TGTGCCAGCAGTTTCGGCAGAGCTGAAGCTTTCTTT

V: TRBV20-1
J: TRBJ2-5
D: -
size: many
CDR3: CSASNSQETQYF
DNA: TGCAGTGCTAGTAATAGTCAAGAGACCCAGTACTTC

V: TRBV2
J: TRBJ2-3
D: -
size: many
CDR3: CASSKDRPTDTQYF
DNA: TGTGCCAGCAGTAAAGACAGGCCCACAGATACGCAGTATTTT

V: TRBV12-3/TRBV12-4
J: TRBJ2-1
D: -
size: -
CDR3: CATSRATARDEQFF
DNA: TGTGCCACAAGCCGGGCTACCGCCCGGGATGAGCAGTTCTTC

V: TRBV11-2
J: TRBJ2-1
D: TRBD1
size: few
CDR3: CASSSFRDRGYNEQFF
DNA: TGTGCCAGCAGCTCCTTCCGGGACAGGGGCTACAATGAGCAGTTCTTC

V: TRBV28
J: TRBJ2-5
D: -
size: few
CDR3: CASSFLMVGSKAETQYF
DNA: TGTGCCAGCAGTTTTTTAATGGTAGGGAGCAAGGCGGAGACCCAGTACTTC

V: TRBV5-6
J: TRBJ2-7
D: TRBD2
size: -
CDR3: CASRRSWASGYYEQYF
DNA: TGTGCCAGCAGGCGGTCTTGGGCTAGCGGATACTACGAGCAGTACTTC

V: TRBV5-1
J: TRBJ1-6
D: TRBD1
size: many
CDR3: CASSRDRVENNSPLHF
DNA: TGCGCCAGCAGCCGGGACAGGGTCGAAAATAATTCACCCCTCCACTTT

V: TRBV20-1
J: TRBJ1-1
D: -
size: few
CDR3: CSASFRRLNTEAFF
DNA: TGCAGTGCTAGTTTTCGCCGATTGAACACTGAAGCTTTCTTT